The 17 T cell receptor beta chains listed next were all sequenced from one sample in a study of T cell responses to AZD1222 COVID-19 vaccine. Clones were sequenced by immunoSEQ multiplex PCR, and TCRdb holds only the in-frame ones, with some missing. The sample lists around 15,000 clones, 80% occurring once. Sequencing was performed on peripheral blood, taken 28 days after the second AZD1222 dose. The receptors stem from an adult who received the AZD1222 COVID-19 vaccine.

CDR3 residues: CASSLRGTEKLFF. The DNA of the CDR3 is TGTGCCAGCAGCCTCAGGGGAACTGAAAAACTGTTTTTT. The chain carries TRBV13 and TRBJ1-4, with D possibly matching TRBD1 (6 bases). CDR1 is PRHDT, CDR2 FYEKMQ, per germline (reference sequence). V dropped 5 bases and J dropped 7 bases, with 11 bases sitting between them. The CDR3 is 13 residues long.

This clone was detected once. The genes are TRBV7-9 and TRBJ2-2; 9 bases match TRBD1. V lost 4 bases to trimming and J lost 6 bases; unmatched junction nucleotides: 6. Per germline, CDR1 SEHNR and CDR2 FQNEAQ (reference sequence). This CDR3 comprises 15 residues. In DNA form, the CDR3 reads TGTGCCAGCAGCTCAAACAGGGGGCAAGCCGGGGAGCTGTTTTTT. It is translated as CASSSNRGQAGELFF.

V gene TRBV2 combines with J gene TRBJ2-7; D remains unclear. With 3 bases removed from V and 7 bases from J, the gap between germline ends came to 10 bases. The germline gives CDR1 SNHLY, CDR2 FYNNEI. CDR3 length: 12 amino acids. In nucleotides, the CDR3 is TGTGCCAGCAGTGACCCCGGCACTGAGCAGTACTTC. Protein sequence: CASSDPGTEQYF.

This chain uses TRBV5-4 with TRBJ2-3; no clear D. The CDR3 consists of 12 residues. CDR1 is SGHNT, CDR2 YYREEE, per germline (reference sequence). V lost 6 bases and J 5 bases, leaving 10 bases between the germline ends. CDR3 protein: CASNPKGDTQYF. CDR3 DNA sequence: TGTGCCAGCAACCCGAAGGGAGATACGCAGTATTTT.

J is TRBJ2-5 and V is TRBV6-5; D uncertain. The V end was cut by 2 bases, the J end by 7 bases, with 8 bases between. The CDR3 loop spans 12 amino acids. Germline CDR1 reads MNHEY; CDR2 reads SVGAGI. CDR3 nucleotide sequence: TGTGCCAGCAGTTACCCGGACGGGACCCAGTACTTC. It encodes CASSYPDGTQYF.

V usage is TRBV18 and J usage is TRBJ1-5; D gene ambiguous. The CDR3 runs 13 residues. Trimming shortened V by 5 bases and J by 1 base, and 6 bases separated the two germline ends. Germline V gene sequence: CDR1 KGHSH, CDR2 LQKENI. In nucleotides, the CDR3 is TGTGCCAGCTCAGAATTGAGCAATCAGCCCCAGCATTTT. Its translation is CASSELSNQPQHF.

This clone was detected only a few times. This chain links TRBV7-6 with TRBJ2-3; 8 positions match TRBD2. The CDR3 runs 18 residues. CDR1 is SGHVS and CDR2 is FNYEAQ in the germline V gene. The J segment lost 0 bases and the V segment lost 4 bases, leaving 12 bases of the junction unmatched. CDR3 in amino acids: CASSSGLAADTSTDTQYF. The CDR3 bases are TGTGCCAGCAGCTCCGGACTAGCTGCCGACACTAGCACAGATACGCAGTATTTT.

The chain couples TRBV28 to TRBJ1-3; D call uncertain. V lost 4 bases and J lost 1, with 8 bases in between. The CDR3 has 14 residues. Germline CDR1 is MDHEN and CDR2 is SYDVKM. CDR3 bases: TGTGCCAGCAGTTCCTCGGGGTCTGGAAACACCATATATTTT. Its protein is CASSSSGSGNTIYF.

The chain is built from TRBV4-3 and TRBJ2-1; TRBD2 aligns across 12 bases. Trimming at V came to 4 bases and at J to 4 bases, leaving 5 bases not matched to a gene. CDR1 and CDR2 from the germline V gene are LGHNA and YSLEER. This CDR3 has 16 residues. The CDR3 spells CASSPRTSGIYNEQFF. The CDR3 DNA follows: TGCGCCAGCAGCCCGCGGACTAGCGGGATTTACAATGAGCAGTTCTTC.

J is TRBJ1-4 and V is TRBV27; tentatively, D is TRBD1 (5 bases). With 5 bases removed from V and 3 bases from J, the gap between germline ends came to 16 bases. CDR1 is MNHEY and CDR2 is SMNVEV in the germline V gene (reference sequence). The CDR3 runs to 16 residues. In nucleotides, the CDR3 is TGTGCCAGCAGTCTTACCCAGGGAGCAGCTAATGAAAAACTGTTTTTT. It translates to CASSLTQGAANEKLFF.

The CDR3 nucleotides are TGTGCCAGCAGCCAAGGCCGGACAGGGAGGAACTCACCCCTCCACTTT. Translation: CASSQGRTGRNSPLHF. The chain employs TRBV3-1 (or the pseudogene TRBV3-2) and TRBJ1-6, with 8 bases identical to TRBD1. CDR1 LGHDT and CDR2 YNNKEL come from the germline V gene (reference sequence). The CDR3 is 16 amino acids. Unmatched junction bases numbered 9, after V lost 1 base and J lost 10 bases.

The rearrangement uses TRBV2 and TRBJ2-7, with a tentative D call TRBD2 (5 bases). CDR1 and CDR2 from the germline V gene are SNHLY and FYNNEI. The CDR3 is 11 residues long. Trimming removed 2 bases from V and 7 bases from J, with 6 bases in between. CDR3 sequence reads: CASSELAEQYF. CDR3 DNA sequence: TGTGCCAGCAGTGAACTAGCTGAGCAGTACTTC.

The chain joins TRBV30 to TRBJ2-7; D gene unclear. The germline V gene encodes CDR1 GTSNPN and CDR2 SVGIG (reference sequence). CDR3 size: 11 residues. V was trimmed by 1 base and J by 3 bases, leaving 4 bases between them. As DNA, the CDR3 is TGTGCCTGGAGTGGGAGCTACGAGCAGTACTTC. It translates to CAWSGSYEQYF.

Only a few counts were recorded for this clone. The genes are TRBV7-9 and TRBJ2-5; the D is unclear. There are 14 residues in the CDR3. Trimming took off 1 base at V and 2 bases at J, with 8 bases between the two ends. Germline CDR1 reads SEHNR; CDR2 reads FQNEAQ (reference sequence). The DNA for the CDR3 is TGTGCCAGCAGCTTAGGGCAGCCACAAGAGACCCAGTACTTC. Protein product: CASSLGQPQETQYF.

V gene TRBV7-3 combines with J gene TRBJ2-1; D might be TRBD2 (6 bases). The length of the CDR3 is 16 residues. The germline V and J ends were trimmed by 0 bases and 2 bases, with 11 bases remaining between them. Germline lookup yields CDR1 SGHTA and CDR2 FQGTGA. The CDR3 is CASSLTGAGTYNEQFF. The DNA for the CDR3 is TGTGCCAGCAGCTTAACGGGAGCGGGTACCTACAATGAGCAGTTCTTC.

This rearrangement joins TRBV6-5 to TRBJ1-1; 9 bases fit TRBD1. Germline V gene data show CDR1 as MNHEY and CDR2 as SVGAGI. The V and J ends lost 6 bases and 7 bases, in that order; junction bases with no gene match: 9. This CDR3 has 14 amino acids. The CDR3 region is CASRSQQGANEAFF. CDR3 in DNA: TGTGCCAGCAGGTCTCAACAGGGGGCGAATGAAGCTTTCTTT.

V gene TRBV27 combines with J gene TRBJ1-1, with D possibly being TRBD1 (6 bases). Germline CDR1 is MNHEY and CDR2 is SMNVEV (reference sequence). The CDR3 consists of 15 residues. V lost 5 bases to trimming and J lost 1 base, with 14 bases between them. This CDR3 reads CASSNRGGSNTEAFF. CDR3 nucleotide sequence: TGTGCCAGCAGTAATCGAGGGGGTTCGAACACTGAAGCTTTCTTT.